This TCR beta chain was captured in a study of cytomegalovirus exposure and HLA in healthy donors (dated by TCRdb to between 2016 and 2019). For the wider study: According to an earlier analysis of several hundred of the donors, about 179 million T cells yielded roughly 110 million unique TCR beta sequences and about 280 Gb of sequence data. Of the approximately 370 genotyped donors, less than 90% were placed in the genetic ancestry cluster associated with self-reported Caucasian donors. A later analysis re-examined previously published TCR beta repertoires from about 670 donors and added high-resolution HLA genotyping to investigate patterns of TCR occurrence. Among about 400 genotyped donors of the cohort, an average of about 220,000 unique TCR beta nucleotide sequences was sequenced per donor, of which about 19% were non-productive. A later genetic analysis used genome-wide SNP genotypes for about 65% of the roughly 670 donors, treating that subset as a discovery cohort. About five DR-DQ haplotypes were handled as single units for association and clustering because linkage in the cohort was strong. The later analysis used no new phenotypic data to find candidate immune exposures, relying instead on TCR beta sequences and their occurrence across donors. To predict cytomegalovirus infection status, the study combined high-throughput TCR immunosequencing, statistical association of individual TCRs with disease status, and machine learning. In addition to the first cohort of 650 to 750 subjects, a separate validation cohort of 130 or so different subjects was used. The number of donors typed differed by locus, with 629-630 for A, B, C, DRB1 and DQB1, roughly 550 for DQA1, 600 to 610 for DPA1, and under 490 for DPB1. In an earlier analysis of about 590 of the donors, high-throughput TCR beta sequencing was used to judge whether each TCR beta V gene segment behaved as functional or pseudogenic. Donor age, sex, ethnicity and CMV serostatus were compiled together with the repertoire data. Using immunosequencing, the study profiled T cell repertoires from 550 to 750 subjects and related those repertoires to cytomegalovirus serostatus. Every discovery cohort repertoire had been produced on one sequencing platform. An early release covering 500 to 750 HLA-typed donors comprised 300 to 350 gigabases of sequencing data and 85 million or so unique TCR sequences. HLA typing covered class I and class II loci at four-digit resolution. The study aimed to test whether cataloging public T cell receptors could reveal signatures of past pathogen exposure. General findings and caveats noted by the study authors: Sequencing depth was assumed to be roughly uniform across donors in the presence/absence analyses, though that assumption may not hold. A total of 150 to 200 TCR beta chains were listed by the study as associated with cytomegalovirus. In a later genetic analysis, a missense DCLRE1C variant was associated with V-gene and J-gene trimming of TCR beta chains, and the association was replicated in an independent cohort. While some public TCRs were present in many individuals, most TCR sequences turned up only very rarely across donors. The cohort was sequenced for TCR beta chains only, and without alpha or paired-chain data the features that could be detected were limited. Some IMGT-functional V segments, including TRBV6-2 and TRBV6-3, could not be told apart with the 87-base-pair reads, so those segments were excluded. The only immune exposure information available for the cohort was CMV serostatus. When HLA alleles, especially DR and DQ, strongly co-occurred, attributing TCR associations to individual alleles was difficult. A further reported finding was that TCR beta sequences accurately predicted the HLA-A and HLA-B alleles for most subjects in the first cohort. Three of the identified cytomegalovirus-associated TCR beta chains were confirmed in vitro to be specific for cytomegalovirus antigens. Specific HLA alleles were associated with over 15,000 TCR beta sequences at a false discovery rate of 0.05 in a later analysis. A later analysis found that HLA-associated TCR beta chains were more clonally expanded and had lower generation probabilities than equally common non-associated chains. In an earlier analysis of a few hundred of the donors, most TCR beta V segments were observed in productive rearrangements about 87% or about 30% of the time, broadly matching IMGT annotations. Because counts were too low, about 17 rarely observed V segments, including chromosome 9 orphons, were excluded from the earlier analysis of 587 of the donors. According to the authors, the approach could potentially be generalized to other disease states and immunological phenotypes. According to a later analysis, parvovirus B19, influenza, CMV and Epstein-Barr virus appeared linked to several top co-occurrence clusters. Because some donors lacked HLA typing at each locus, the association tests relied only on the typed subset. Linkage disequilibrium might explain the correlated functional status among segregating V segments, but an unknown experimental factor could not be excluded. According to a later genetic analysis, donors in an Asian-associated ancestry cluster had fewer N-insertions in productive TCRs than the approximately 670-donor mean. In a later analysis, TCR association rates were found to vary across HLA loci, with the most associated TCRs seen for DRB1 alleles and the fewest for HLA-C alleles. According to a later analysis, most CMV-associated TCR beta chains appeared to be HLA-restricted, and the HLA associations seemed to be driven largely by CMV exposure. The classifier was reported to diagnose cytomegalovirus status with high specificity and sensitivity in both the original cohort and the validation cohort. The sequencing pipeline was judged likely to have produced a cluster of highly shared sequence variants as a technical artifact.

The cohort was made up of approximately 700 healthy bone marrow donors. At the time of sampling, all cohort members were nominally healthy, though unrecorded immune exposures were likely present. The donor was CMV seropositive and was included in the group of 250 to 350 seropositive cohort members. A peripheral blood sample was collected from each donor, and TCR beta sequencing was performed on peripheral blood mononuclear cells. The Qiagen DNeasy Blood Extraction Kit was used to extract genomic DNA from the blood cell samples. Germline trimming amounts to 5 bases on V and 8 bases on J, with 14 as the count of junction bases outside the gene matches. The CDR3 numbers 15 residues from cysteine through phenylalanine. Only the CDR3 DNA stays, 45 bases, in frame from base 1. The germline V gene yields SGHVS for CDR1 and FNYEAQ for CDR2. Preparation of the library involved the immunoSEQ multiplex PCR assay. For the multiplex PCR, a mixture combining 60 forward primers for TCR Vbeta segments and 13 reverse primers for TCR Jbeta segments was used. Amplification of the CDR3 region of rearranged TCR beta genes was performed with a multiplex PCR assay on genomic DNA. The Illumina HiSeq System was used to sequence the amplified TCR beta libraries as 87-base-pair reads. On the authors' methods: A later analysis tallied 75 million to 85 million unique TCR beta chains across the 700 or so repertoires, and some 10 million of those chains were shared by two or more donors. A nearest-neighbor algorithm error-corrected the raw reads and collapsed the reads into unique sequences, merging closely related sequences to remove PCR and sequencing errors. CDR3 sequences were aligned to IMGT reference sequences to assign V, D and J gene segments. Each retained sequence needed at least a six-nucleotide match to both a V gene segment and a J gene segment. Rearrangements were called productive when the CDR3 lacked stop codons and stayed in frame with V and J; all others were non-productive. CDR3 was defined by IMGT convention, running from the second conserved V-encoded cysteine to the conserved J-encoded phenylalanine. Sequences without an unambiguous match to a single V gene segment were excluded from the earlier analysis of over 500 of the donors. An earlier analysis of 450 to 650 of the donors called V segments functional above 56.7% productive rearrangements and segregating when the between-donor standard deviation exceeded 5%. A statistical classification framework was built for diagnosing cytomegalovirus status from the catalog of TCR beta chain sequences. A later analysis assigned V and J genes by comparing TCR nucleotide sequences with IMGT/GENE-DB human TR gene sequences. The TCRdist pipeline was used in a later analysis to assign CDR3 sequences and most-parsimonious VDJ recombination scenarios. In a later analysis, each TCR beta chain was defined by its CDR3 amino acid sequence together with its V-gene family, and reads without a unique V-gene family were excluded. In a later analysis, around 650 highly shared, low-generation-probability nucleotide sequences were removed to address suspected cross-contamination and a sequencing artifact. In a later analysis, a clonal expansion index for each public chain was calculated from normalized within-repertoire ranks of inferred template counts. In a later analysis, generation probabilities were computed with a VDJ recombination model fitted to out-of-frame rearrangements, and the resulting probabilities were checked against IGoR. In a later analysis, TCR-TCR, TCR-HLA and TCR-CMV co-occurrence was scored with hypergeometric tests, and a repertoire-size bias correction was applied to TCR pairs. To estimate false discovery rates, a later analysis permuted the HLA or CMV assignments 20 times. In a later analysis, co-occurring TCRs were grouped with DBSCAN, and TCRdist sequence similarity was added when clustering was performed within HLA-allele-positive subsets. Repertoires with fewer than 30,000 or more than 120,000 public chains were left out of co-occurrence clustering, as were about five repertoires with anomalous nucleotide sharing. TCRdb took this table from immuneACCESS and kept in-frame rearrangements with V and J called. Such tables lack part of the clones; where checked against another copy, unresolved V genes explain under half of the gap, and the rest is unexplained. That table supplies the V and J calls and clone size; D and trimming were determined from the DNA. The sample table shows approximately 120,000 clones, and 83% are seen once. The ten largest clones add up to over 15% of the sample.

A word on this clone: The antigen it recognizes is unknown. Base qualities are not provided; no much larger clone lies one nucleotide away.

The rearranged segments are TRBV7-6 and TRBJ1-1, and 7 bases in between align with TRBD1. This receptor was identified in a man between 18 and 29 years old in good health and CMV-seropositive. The sample was PBMCs. Here is the DNA: TGTGCCAGCAGCCCAGGTTTGATCGGACAGGTAGAAGCTTTCTTT. Translation gives CASSPGLIGQVEAFF. Beyond the CDR3, the reference TRBV7-6 and TRBJ1-1 genes provide the residues; the full variable domain reads: GAGVSQSPRYKVTKRGQDVALRCDPISGHVSLYWYRQALGQGPEFLTYFNYEAQQDKSGLPNDRFSAERPEGSISTLTIQRTEQRDSAMYRCASSPGLIGQVEAFFGQGTRLTVV.